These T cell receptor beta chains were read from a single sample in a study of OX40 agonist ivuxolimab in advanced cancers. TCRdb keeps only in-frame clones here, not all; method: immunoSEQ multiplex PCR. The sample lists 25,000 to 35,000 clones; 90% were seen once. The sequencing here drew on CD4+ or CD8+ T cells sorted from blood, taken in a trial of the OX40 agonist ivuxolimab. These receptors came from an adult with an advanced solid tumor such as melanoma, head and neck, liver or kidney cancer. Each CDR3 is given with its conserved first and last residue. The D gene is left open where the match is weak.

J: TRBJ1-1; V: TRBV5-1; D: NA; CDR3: CASSWGPNTEAFF; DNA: TGCGCCAGCAGCTGGGGACCGAACACTGAAGCTTTCTTT
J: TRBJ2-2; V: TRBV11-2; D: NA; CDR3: CASSFFPITNTGELFF; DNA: TGTGCCAGCAGCTTTTTTCCTATAACGAACACCGGGGAGCTGTTTTTT
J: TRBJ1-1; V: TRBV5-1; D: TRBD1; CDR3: CASGLNRGTNTEAFF; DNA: TGCGCCAGCGGATTAAACAGGGGTACTAACACTGAAGCTTTCTTT
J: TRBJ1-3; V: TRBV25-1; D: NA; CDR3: CASSEEQGYWNTIYF; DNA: TGTGCCAGCAGTGAAGAACAGGGCTATTGGAACACCATATATTTT
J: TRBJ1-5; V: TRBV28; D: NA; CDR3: CASSLGLIRPRQPQHF; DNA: TGTGCCAGCAGCTTGGGACTCATACGTCCAAGGCAGCCCCAGCATTTT
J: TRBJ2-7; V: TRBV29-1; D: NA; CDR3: CSVVVRSYEQYF; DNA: TGCAGCGTTGTAGTCAGATCCTACGAGCAGTACTTC
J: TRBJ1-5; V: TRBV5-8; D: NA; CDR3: CASSTPGDQPQHF; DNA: TGTGCCAGCAGCACCCCAGGGGATCAGCCCCAGCATTTT
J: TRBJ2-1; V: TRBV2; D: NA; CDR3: CASSPAETGNNEQFF; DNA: TGTGCCAGCAGTCCCGCCGAGACAGGCAACAATGAGCAGTTCTTC
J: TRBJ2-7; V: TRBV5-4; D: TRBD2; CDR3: CASSFGGGSEQYF; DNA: TGTGCCAGCAGCTTCGGAGGCGGGAGCGAGCAGTACTTC
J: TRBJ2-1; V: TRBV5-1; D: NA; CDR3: CASSLESSGHPLNEQFF; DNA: TGCGCCAGCAGCTTGGAATCGTCGGGACACCCGCTTAATGAGCAGTTCTTC
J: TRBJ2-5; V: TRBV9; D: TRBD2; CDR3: CASSDSTSGGALETQYF; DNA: TGTGCCAGCAGCGATTCAACTAGCGGGGGGGCCCTAGAGACCCAGTACTTC
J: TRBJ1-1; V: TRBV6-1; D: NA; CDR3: CASFRGDTEAFF; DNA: TGTGCCAGCTTTCGAGGGGACACTGAAGCTTTCTTT
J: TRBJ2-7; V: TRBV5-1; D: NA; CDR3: CASSYRESYEQYF; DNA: TGCGCCAGCAGTTACAGGGAATCCTACGAGCAGTACTTC